Following are 9 T cell receptor beta chains from one sample sequenced in a study of cytomegalovirus exposure and HLA in healthy donors (TCRdb year 2017). The receptor library was made with the immunoSEQ multiplex PCR assay. The multiplex PCR relied on a mix of 60 forward primers for TCR Vbeta segments and 13 reverse primers for TCR Jbeta segments. This is the immuneACCESS table as TCRdb keeps it, with only in-frame sequences that have V and J called. A part of the clones is gone; compared with another copy, unresolved V genes explain less than half, and the rest is unexplained. In this sample the table shows tens of thousands of clones, about 78% of which occur a single time. Clones ranked in the top ten supply 3% to 4% of the sample. Sequencing used PBMCs. The receptors shown here come from a man aged 18 to 30 in good health and CMV-seronegative.

The V and J genes are TRBV2 and TRBJ2-2; 10 positions match TRBD1. The V gene end was trimmed by 4 bases and the J gene end by 7 bases; junction bases not matched to a gene: 6. The CDR3 is made up of 15 amino acids. CDR1 is SNHLY and CDR2 is FYNNEI in the germline V gene. The CDR3 spells CASSGTGGSGGELFF. The CDR3 nucleotides are TGTGCCAGCAGTGGGACAGGGGGTTCAGGCGGGGAGCTGTTTTTT.

The rearrangement joins TRBV19 to TRBJ1-4, with 7 bases that match TRBD1. With V trimmed by 7 bases and J by 6 bases, 20 bases remained unmatched. This CDR3 is built from 18 residues. CDR1 LNHDA and CDR2 SQIVND come from the germline V gene (reference sequence). The CDR3 protein is CASTTRQGREGRDEKLFF. The CDR3 DNA sequence: TGTGCCAGTACTACAAGACAGGGACGGGAAGGACGGGATGAAAAACTGTTTTTT.

As regards this clone: Distinct nucleotide sequences in the sample also encode this CDR3. This chain joins TRBV5-1 and TRBJ2-5, with TRBD2 identical over 8 bases. CDR3 length equals 14 residues. With V trimmed by 4 bases and J by 1 base, 3 bases remained unmatched. From germline, CDR1 is SGHRS and CDR2 YFSETQ. CDR3: CASSLGGVQETQYF. The CDR3 bases are TGCGCCAGCAGCCTCGGGGGGGTCCAAGAGACCCAGTACTTC.

The V gene is TRBV4-3, the J gene TRBJ2-1, with 7 bases lining up with TRBD1. V was pared by 4 bases and J by 8 bases, with 11 bases of the junction left unmatched. This CDR3 has 15 amino acids. The germline V gene encodes CDR1 LGHNA and CDR2 YSLEER. The CDR3 DNA follows: TGCGCCAGCAGCCGGTTACGGGGTACAGGGGATGAGCAGTTCTTC. This gives the protein CASSRLRGTGDEQFF.

CDR3 DNA: TGTGCCAGCAGCTTACCCCGTCAGCCCCAGCATTTT. Amino acids: CASSLPRQPQHF. The chain couples TRBV7-8 to TRBJ1-5, with D unclear. In germline, CDR1 is SGHVS, CDR2 FQNEAQ. This CDR3 region has 12 residues. The V end lost 2 bases, the J end lost 6 bases, and 5 bases lay between the germline ends.

This chain links TRBV10-1 with TRBJ2-1; the match to TRBD2 covers 12 bases. The CDR3 consists of 15 residues. Per germline, CDR1 WNHNN and CDR2 SYGVQD (reference sequence). J lost 6 bases, V lost 6 bases, and 6 bases had no gene match. The chain's CDR3 is CASSPTSGGFNEQFF. The CDR3 bases are TGCGCCAGCAGCCCGACTAGCGGGGGATTCAATGAGCAGTTCTTC.

CDR3 region: CASSQSFEGEVYGYTF. The CDR3 nucleotides read TGTGCCAGCAGCCAATCGTTTGAGGGAGAGGTGTACGGCTACACCTTC. The V gene is TRBV16, the J gene TRBJ1-2; D is ambiguous. The CDR3 covers 16 residues. V was clipped by 0 bases and J by 8 bases, with 19 bases between them. Germline CDR1 and CDR2: KGHSY and FQNENV.

The rearrangement links TRBV7-2 to TRBJ2-3, with 8 bases that match TRBD2. The CDR3 sequence is 15 residues long. V shed 3 bases and J 1 base; nucleotides not matched to a gene: 3. Looked up from germline, CDR1 is SGHTA and CDR2 is FQGNSA. The CDR3 DNA sequence: TGTGCCAGCAGCTTTAGCGGGGCGGGCACAGATACGCAGTATTTT. Amino acid sequence: CASSFSGAGTDTQYF.

The chain combines TRBV7-8 with TRBJ2-1, with D unclear. Trimming stripped 1 base from V and 7 bases from J, with 14 bases between. This CDR3 has 15 residues. Looked up from germline, CDR1 is SGHVS and CDR2 is FQNEAQ. DNA for the CDR3: TGTGCCAGCAGCTTAGTGGCGCGGAAGGAAAATGAGCAGTTCTTC. Protein sequence: CASSLVARKENEQFF.